This T cell receptor (beta chain) was documented in a study of T cell repertoires in cytomegalovirus infection. TCRdb itself ran the reads through MiXCR, one entry per CDR3 protein. The data hold 85,000 to 130,000 distinct CDR3 sequences, with 23% observed a single time. This clonotype was sampled from a human donor in good health (CMV status not recorded). Some clones in this sample may be carry-over from other donors' samples. Material for sequencing was CD8+ T cells from PBMCs.

This chain's CDR3 is CASSGPPGDEQYF. The CDR3 DNA sequence: TGTGCCAGTAGTGGACCCCCAGGCGACGAGCAGTACTTC. The chain joins TRBV19 to TRBJ2-7; D unclear. Germline values: CDR1 LNHDA, CDR2 SQIVND (reference sequence). The length of the CDR3 is 13 residues. Trimming cost V 5 bases and J 5 bases, with 13 bases left between them.